The 23 T cell receptor beta chains below were found in one sample sequenced in a study of naive and memory T cell subsets. Overall study findings and caveats: Possibly reflecting memory cells re-expressing CD45RA, a few larger clonotypes occurred in naive repertoires, especially CD8.

Antigens for these TCRs are unknown. An equimolar mix of two oligonucleotides served as the beta constant-region primer for TRBC1 and TRBC2. Four rounds of PCR amplified the ligated cDNA using nested alpha and beta constant-region primers plus SP2. TCRdb reanalysed the UMI-ligation and nested PCR reads using MiXCR and keeps one entry per CDR3 protein. Seen here are about 160,000 distinct CDR3 sequences, approximately 22% observed once, and the top ten hold roughly 0.1%. Source material: naive CD4+ T cells from blood. These receptors came from a human donor in good health.

The chain links TRBV20-1 to TRBJ2-2; 10 bases are a match to TRBD2. Germline lookup yields CDR1 DFQATT and CDR2 SNEGSKA (reference sequence). The CDR3 spans 17 residues. V shed 6 bases, J shed 7 bases, and the junction held 17 bases outside the gene matches. CDR3 sequence (DNA): TGCAGTGCCCAAGGGAGAGCTAGCGGGAGTCCCGGCGGGGAGCTGTTTTTT. Protein product: CSAQGRASGSPGGELFF.

This clonotype was found a few times. This sequence joins TRBV29-1 and TRBJ2-5; the D gene could be TRBD1 or TRBD2 (5 bases each). CDR3 size: 12 residues. Germline V gives CDR1 SQVTM, CDR2 ANQGSEA. Deletions cut 0 bases from V and 6 bases from J, with 8 bases between. CDR3 sequence: CSVEDGGKTQYF. CDR3 sequence (DNA): TGCAGCGTTGAAGATGGGGGAAAGACCCAGTACTTC.

The V call is TRBV24-1, the J call TRBJ2-2; 14 bases map to TRBD2. Germline CDR1 reads KGHDR; CDR2 reads SFDVKD. This CDR3 comprises 17 residues. V shed 4 bases, J shed 4 bases, and the junction held 4 bases outside the gene matches. The CDR3 DNA reads TGTGCCACCAGTGACCGGGGACTAGCGGGAGTCACCGGGGAGCTGTTTTTT. Encoded protein: CATSDRGLAGVTGELFF.

This clonotype occurred a few times. The rearrangement uses TRBV9 and TRBJ2-5; 12 bases align to TRBD2. The CDR3 has 17 amino acids. V was pared by 3 bases and J by 2 bases, with 8 bases of the junction left unmatched. Looked up from germline, CDR1 is SGDLS and CDR2 is YYNGEE. The CDR3 DNA is TGTGCCAGCAGCGGTTCCTTTGGACTAGCGGGACAAGAGACCCAGTACTTC. Translation gives CASSGSFGLAGQETQYF.

The V call is TRBV5-1, the J call TRBJ2-1; 9 nucleotides agree with TRBD2. Germline V gene lookup returns CDR1 SGHRS and CDR2 YFSETQ. The V segment lost 1 base and the J segment 10 bases; nucleotides outside the gene matches: 9. This CDR3 is built from 15 residues. The CDR3 is CASSLRAGGPGEQFF. CDR3 in DNA: TGCGCCAGCAGCTTGAGGGCGGGAGGGCCTGGGGAGCAGTTCTTC.

The chain is built from TRBV18 and TRBJ1-3; D not resolved. Per germline, CDR1 KGHSH and CDR2 LQKENI. The CDR3 contains 15 residues. V was clipped by 0 bases and J by 3 bases, with 9 bases between them. CDR3 DNA sequence: TGTGCCAGCTCACCACCAGGTCAAAGTGGAAACACCATATATTTT. Its translation: CASSPPGQSGNTIYF.

As to this clonotype: This may arise from a read error, as a much more abundant clone is one base away. The V and J genes are TRBV28 and TRBJ2-7; D is undetermined. CDR1 is MDHEN, CDR2 SYDVKM, per germline. This CDR3 spans 15 amino acids. V was pared by 3 bases and J by 5 bases, with 17 bases between. CDR3 sequence reads: CASSFRDTRSNEQYF. CDR3 bases: TGTGCCAGCAGTTTCCGAGACACCCGGTCCAACGAGCAGTACTTC.

J is TRBJ1-6 and V is TRBV18; D may be TRBD1 (6 bases). V lost 2 bases and J lost 14, with 13 bases in between. The V gene's germline CDR1 is KGHSH and CDR2 LQKENI. The CDR3 totals 13 residues. Written as DNA, the CDR3 is TGTGCCAGCTCACCATCCAGGGGTGTAACCCTCCACTTT. It codes for CASSPSRGVTLHF. The full variable domain, with the rest looked up from reference TRBV18 and TRBJ1-6, is NAGVMQNPRHLVRRRGQEARLRCSPMKGHSHVYWYRQLPEEGLKFMVYLQKENIIDESGMPKERFSAEFPKEGPSILRIQQVVRGDSAAYFCASSPSRGVTLHFGNGTRLTVT.

The chain combines TRBV29-1 with TRBJ1-5, with D possibly being TRBD1 (6 bases). There are 14 residues in the CDR3. Germline CDR1 SQVTM, CDR2 ANQGSEA. V lost 2 bases and J lost 5, with 13 bases in between. The CDR3 DNA sequence: TGCAGCGTTGAAATAGGGGGTACTGATCAGCCCCAGCATTTT. It yields the protein CSVEIGGTDQPQHF.

This chain uses TRBV9 with TRBJ2-5; 7 positions agree with TRBD2. CDR1 and CDR2 (germline): SGDLS, YYNGEE. Trimming cost V 4 bases and J 5 bases; bases outside gene matches: 8. The CDR3 length is 14 residues. CDR3 nucleotides: TGTGCCAGCAGCCCCCGGGCGGGGGAGGAGACCCAGTACTTC. Protein sequence: CASSPRAGEETQYF. The whole variable domain, remainder taken from reference TRBV9 and TRBJ2-5, is DSGVTQTPKHLITATGQRVTLRCSPRSGDLSVYWYQQSLDQGLQFLIQYYNGEERAKGNILERFSAQQFPDLHSELNLSSLELGDSALYFCASSPRAGEETQYFGPGTRLLVL.

This clonotype was counted a few times. This chain joins TRBV19 and TRBJ2-1; D is possibly TRBD2 (5 bases). This CDR3 comprises 13 residues. V was trimmed by 1 base and J by 7 bases, leaving 8 bases between them. Germline values: CDR1 LNHDA, CDR2 SQIVND (reference sequence). In DNA form, the CDR3 reads TGTGCCAGTAGTATAGCACTAGTTAATGAGCAGTTCTTC. Translating gives CASSIALVNEQFF.

The rearrangement links TRBV9 to TRBJ2-1; D gene ambiguous. From germline, CDR1 is SGDLS and CDR2 YYNGEE. The germline V and J ends were trimmed by 0 bases and 5 bases, with 15 bases remaining between them. The CDR3 runs 16 residues. CDR3 DNA sequence: TGTGCCAGCAGCGTAGCTACTCGAAGGACGGACAATGAGCAGTTCTTC. Amino acid sequence: CASSVATRRTDNEQFF.

This chain joins TRBV3-1 and TRBJ2-3; 9 bases are shared with TRBD2. V dropped 3 bases and J dropped 0; count of bases not matched to a gene: 7. CDR1 and CDR2 from the germline V gene are LGHDT and YNNKEL (reference sequence). CDR3 length: 17 amino acids. This chain's CDR3 is CASSQGLAVPSTDTQYF. The CDR3 nucleotides are TGTGCCAGCAGCCAGGGACTAGCCGTGCCGAGCACAGATACGCAGTATTTT.

There are many counts of this clonotype. This chain joins TRBV6-4 and TRBJ2-2, with 7 bases matching TRBD1. Trimming at V came to 0 bases and at J to 0 bases, leaving 10 bases not matched to a gene. The CDR3 consists of 19 residues. Germline CDR1 reads MRHNA; CDR2 reads SNTAGT. The chain's CDR3 is CASSDSLKGQAANTGELFF. The CDR3 bases are TGTGCCAGCAGTGACTCGCTAAAAGGACAGGCTGCGAACACCGGGGAGCTGTTTTTT.

In nucleotides, the CDR3 is TGTGCCAGCAGTTACTCACGGGACATAGGTAAAGCTTTCTTT. This codes for CASSYSRDIGKAFF. V usage is TRBV6-5 and J usage is TRBJ1-1; a weak D match, TRBD1 (6 bases). This CDR3 has 14 residues. Germline values: CDR1 MNHEY, CDR2 SVGAGI. Trimming removed 0 bases at V and 9 bases at J, with 14 bases between.

The rearrangement joins TRBV6-6 to TRBJ2-2, with 7 positions matching TRBD1. Germline V CDR1 and CDR2: MNHNY, SVGAGI (reference sequence). The CDR3 has 16 residues. Trimming took 6 bases from V and 1 from J; bases not matched to a gene: 8. The DNA for the CDR3 is TGTGCCAGCAGCATACCGACAGGGCAGAACACCGGGGAGCTGTTTTTT. Translating gives CASSIPTGQNTGELFF.

The table lists this clonotype with a few counts. CDR3 protein: CASSLESYNSPLHF. The CDR3 nucleotides are TGTGCCAGCAGTTTGGAGAGTTATAATTCACCCCTCCACTTT. The rearrangement joins TRBV12-3 or TRBV12-4 to TRBJ1-6; no definite D call. The CDR3 has 14 residues. The V gene lost 3 bases and the J gene lost 4 bases, with 7 bases spanning the gap.

This rearrangement joins TRBV28 to TRBJ2-5; 7 bases fit TRBD2. CDR3 size: 14 residues. V lost 4 bases to trimming and J lost 3 bases; unmatched junction nucleotides: 5. The V gene's germline CDR1 is MDHEN and CDR2 SYDVKM. Here the CDR3 reads CASSSGGREETQYF. The DNA of the CDR3 is TGTGCCAGCAGTTCCGGCGGGAGAGAAGAGACCCAGTACTTC. The variable domain in full, with the rest retrieved from reference TRBV28 and TRBJ2-5, is DVKVTQSSRYLVKRTGEKVFLECVQDMDHENMFWYRQDPGLGLRLIYFSYDVKMKEKGDIPEGYSVSREKKERFSLILESASTNQTSMYLCASSSGGREETQYFGPGTRLLVL.

The chain carries TRBV7-9 and TRBJ2-3; 8 nucleotides agree with TRBD1. V shed 2 bases, J shed 8 bases, and the junction held 12 bases outside the gene matches. The CDR3 runs to 16 residues. CDR1 and CDR2 (germline): SEHNR, FQNEAQ (reference sequence). The CDR3 DNA reads TGTGCCAGCAGCTTAACCTCAGGACAGGGAGTGAGTACGCAGTATTTT. Translating gives CASSLTSGQGVSTQYF. Together with reference TRBV7-9 and TRBJ2-3, the CDR3 gives the full variable domain: DTGVSQNPRHKITKRGQNVTFRCDPISEHNRLYWYRQTLGQGPEFLTYFQNEAQLEKSRLLSDRFSAERPKGSFSTLEIQRTEQGDSAMYLCASSLTSGQGVSTQYFGPGTRLTVL.

The chain recombines TRBV28 with TRBJ2-3; perhaps TRBD2 as D (5 bases). V lost 3 bases and J 2 bases, leaving 9 bases between the germline ends. The CDR3 contains 14 residues. Germline V gene sequence: CDR1 MDHEN, CDR2 SYDVKM. CDR3 nucleotide sequence: TGTGCCAGCAGTTTTCGGACTGTCACAGATACGCAGTATTTT. Residues: CASSFRTVTDTQYF. Based on the CDR3 plus reference TRBV28 and TRBJ2-3, the full variable domain is DVKVTQSSRYLVKRTGEKVFLECVQDMDHENMFWYRQDPGLGLRLIYFSYDVKMKEKGDIPEGYSVSREKKERFSLILESASTNQTSMYLCASSFRTVTDTQYFGPGTRLTVL.

The chain employs TRBV27 and TRBJ2-7, with 7 bases that match TRBD2. Per germline, CDR1 MNHEY and CDR2 SMNVEV (reference sequence). The CDR3 is made up of 15 amino acids. Germline trimming cut 6 bases from V and 2 bases from J; bases unmatched to any gene: 10. The CDR3 is CASRRPSGSPYEQYF. The CDR3 bases are TGTGCCAGCAGAAGACCTAGCGGTTCTCCCTACGAGCAGTACTTC.

V gene TRBV28 combines with J gene TRBJ2-5; D could derive from TRBD1 or TRBD2 (5 bases each). With 5 bases removed from V and 7 bases from J, the gap between germline ends came to 20 bases. The germline V gene encodes CDR1 MDHEN and CDR2 SYDVKM. The CDR3 extends over 15 amino acids. In nucleotides, the CDR3 is TGTGCCAGCAGTAAGGGGAGTTTCAATCAGGGGACCCAGTACTTC. Its translation is CASSKGSFNQGTQYF.

This clonotype was observed a few times. The rearrangement uses TRBV6-1 and TRBJ2-7; 7 bases align to TRBD2. V dropped 7 bases and J dropped 7; count of bases not matched to a gene: 19. The CDR3 covers 16 residues. Germline loops: CDR1 MNHNS, CDR2 SASEGT. The DNA of the CDR3 is TGTGCCAGCACTGCCCGGTTGGCGGGAGCAAGTAAAGAGCAGTACTTC. Translation gives CASTARLAGASKEQYF.